This T cell receptor (beta chain) was sequenced in a study of shared clonotypes between healthy human individuals. Study results and caveats: Sampling was confined to blood; repertoires within tissues likely differ.

An assay was performed, and its level was deep. Roughly 200 ng DNA, about 30,000 T cell genomes, went into each sorted-subset replicate PCR. TCRdb's copy holds only in-frame clones and misses some; the assay was immunoSEQ multiplex PCR. Of roughly 810,000 clones in the sample, approximately 96% were seen once. Naive CD8 populations comprised CD45RO-negative cells positively selected for CCR7, excluding terminally differentiated effector memory CD45RA+ cells. Comment on this clone: Its antigen is unidentified.

CDR1 is MDHEN and CDR2 is SYDVKM in the germline V gene. The CDR3 totals 19 residues. V gave up 10 bases and J gave up 2 bases; unmatched junction bases: 21. The sequenced sample consisted of naive CD8+ T cells sorted from blood. This receptor was taken from a man between 25 and 39 years old in good health. The chain links TRBV28 to TRBJ2-3; 10 positions match TRBD1. The CDR3 DNA reads as TGTGCCACCTGTGCCGGGACAGGGGCGTTTAGTTCCTCCACAGATACGCAGTATTTT. Translating it yields CATCAGTGAFSSSTDTQYF. The whole variable domain, remainder taken from reference TRBV28 and TRBJ2-3, is DVKVTQSSRYLVKRTGEKVFLECVQDMDHENMFWYRQDPGLGLRLIYFSYDVKMKEKGDIPEGYSVSREKKERFSLILESASTNQTSMYLCATCAGTGAFSSSTDTQYFGPGTRLTVL.